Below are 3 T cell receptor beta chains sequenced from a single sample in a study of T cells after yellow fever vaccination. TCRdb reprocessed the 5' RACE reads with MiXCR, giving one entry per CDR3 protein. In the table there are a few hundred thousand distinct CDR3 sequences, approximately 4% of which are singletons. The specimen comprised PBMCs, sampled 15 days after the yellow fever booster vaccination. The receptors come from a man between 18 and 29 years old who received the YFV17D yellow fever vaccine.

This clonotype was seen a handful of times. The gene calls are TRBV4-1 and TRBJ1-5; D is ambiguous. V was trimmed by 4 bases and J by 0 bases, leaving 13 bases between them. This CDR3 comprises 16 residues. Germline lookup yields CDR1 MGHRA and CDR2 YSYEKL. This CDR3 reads CASSRGFTVSNQPQHF. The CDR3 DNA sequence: TGCGCCAGCAGCCGCGGGTTCACGGTTAGCAATCAGCCCCAGCATTTT.

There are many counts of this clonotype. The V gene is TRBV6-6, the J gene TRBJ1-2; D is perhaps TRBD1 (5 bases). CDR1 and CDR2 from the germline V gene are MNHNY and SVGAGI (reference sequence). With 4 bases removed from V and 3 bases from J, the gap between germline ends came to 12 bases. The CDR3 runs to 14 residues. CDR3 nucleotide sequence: TGTGCCAGCAGTTCCCCCGGGACGCACTATGGCTACACCTTC. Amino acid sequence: CASSSPGTHYGYTF.

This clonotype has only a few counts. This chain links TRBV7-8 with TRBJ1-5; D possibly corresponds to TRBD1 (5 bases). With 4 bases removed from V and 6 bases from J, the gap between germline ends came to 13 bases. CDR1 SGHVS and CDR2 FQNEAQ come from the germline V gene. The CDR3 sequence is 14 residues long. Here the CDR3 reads CASSWQTVGQPQHF. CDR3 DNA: TGTGCCAGCAGCTGGCAGACAGTGGGTCAGCCCCAGCATTTT.